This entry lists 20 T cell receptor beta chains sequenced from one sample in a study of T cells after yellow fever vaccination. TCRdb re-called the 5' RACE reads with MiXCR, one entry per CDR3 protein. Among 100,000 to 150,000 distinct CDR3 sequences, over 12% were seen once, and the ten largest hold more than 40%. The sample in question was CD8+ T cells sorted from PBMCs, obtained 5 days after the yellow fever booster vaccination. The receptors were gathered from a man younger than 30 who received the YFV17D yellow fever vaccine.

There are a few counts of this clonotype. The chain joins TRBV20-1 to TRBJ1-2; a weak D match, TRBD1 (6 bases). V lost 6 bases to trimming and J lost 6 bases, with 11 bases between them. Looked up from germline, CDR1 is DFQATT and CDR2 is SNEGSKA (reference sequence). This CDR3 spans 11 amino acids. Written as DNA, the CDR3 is TGCAGTGCGCCCACAGGGAATGGCTACACCTTC. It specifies CSAPTGNGYTF.

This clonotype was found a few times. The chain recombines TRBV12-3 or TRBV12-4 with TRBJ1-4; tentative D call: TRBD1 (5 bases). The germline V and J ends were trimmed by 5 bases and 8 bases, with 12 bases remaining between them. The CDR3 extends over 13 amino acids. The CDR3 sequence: CASSEGTREKLFF. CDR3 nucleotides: TGTGCCAGCAGTGAGGGGACGCGCGAAAAACTGTTTTTT.

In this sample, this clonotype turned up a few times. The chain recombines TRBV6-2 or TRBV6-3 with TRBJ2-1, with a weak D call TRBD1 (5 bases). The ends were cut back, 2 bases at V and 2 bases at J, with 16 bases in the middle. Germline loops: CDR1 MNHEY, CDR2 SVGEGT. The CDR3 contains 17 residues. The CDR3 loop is CASSYSVPGMPYNEQFF. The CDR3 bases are TGTGCCAGCAGTTACAGCGTACCAGGGATGCCCTACAATGAGCAGTTCTTC.

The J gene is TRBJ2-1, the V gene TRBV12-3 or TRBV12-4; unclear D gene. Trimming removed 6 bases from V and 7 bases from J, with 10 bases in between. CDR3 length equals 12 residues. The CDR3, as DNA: TGTGCCAGCAGAACCCATTGGAATGAGCAGTTCTTC. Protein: CASRTHWNEQFF.

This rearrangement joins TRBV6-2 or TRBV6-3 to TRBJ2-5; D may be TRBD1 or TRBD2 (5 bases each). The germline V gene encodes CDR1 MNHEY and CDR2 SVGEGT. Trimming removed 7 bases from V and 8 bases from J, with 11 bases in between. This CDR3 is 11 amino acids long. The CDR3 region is CASTFRDTQYF. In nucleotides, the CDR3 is TGTGCCAGCACCTTCCGGGACACCCAGTACTTC.

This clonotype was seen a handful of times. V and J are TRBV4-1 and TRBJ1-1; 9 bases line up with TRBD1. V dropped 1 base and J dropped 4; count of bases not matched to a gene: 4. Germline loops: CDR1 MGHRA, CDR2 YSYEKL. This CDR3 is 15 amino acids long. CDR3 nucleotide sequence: TGCGCCAGCAGCCAAGGTAGGGACAGGGCCACTGAAGCTTTCTTT. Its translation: CASSQGRDRATEAFF.

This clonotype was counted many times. The CDR3 reads CASSYGTGRATGELFF. CDR3 DNA: TGTGCCAGCAGTTATGGGACAGGGCGAGCGACAGGGGAGCTGTTTTTT. The V call is TRBV6-2 or TRBV6-3, the J call TRBJ2-2, with 9 nucleotides matching TRBD1. CDR1 MNHEY and CDR2 SVGEGT come from the germline V gene. Losses at the gene ends were 3 bases for V and 8 bases for J; bases not matched to a gene: 10. This CDR3 is built from 16 residues.

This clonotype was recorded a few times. The CDR3 DNA is TGCAGCGTTGGAGGGACTAGCTACCGCAATGAGCAGTTCTTC. This translates into CSVGGTSYRNEQFF. The chain has TRBV29-1 and TRBJ2-1, with 9 bases aligning to TRBD2. J lost 6 bases, V lost 4 bases, and 7 bases had no gene match. The germline CDR1 and CDR2 sequences are SQVTM and ANQGSEA. The CDR3 loop spans 14 amino acids.

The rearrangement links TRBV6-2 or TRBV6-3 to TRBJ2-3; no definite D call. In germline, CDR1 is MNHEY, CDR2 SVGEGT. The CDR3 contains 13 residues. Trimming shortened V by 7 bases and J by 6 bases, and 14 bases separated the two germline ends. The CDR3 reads CASTPRASDTQYF. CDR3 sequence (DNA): TGTGCCAGCACCCCCCGGGCCTCCGATACGCAGTATTTT.

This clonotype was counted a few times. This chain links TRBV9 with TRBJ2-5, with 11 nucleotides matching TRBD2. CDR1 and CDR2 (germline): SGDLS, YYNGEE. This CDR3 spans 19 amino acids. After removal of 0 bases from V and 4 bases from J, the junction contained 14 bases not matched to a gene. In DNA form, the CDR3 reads TGTGCCAGCAGCGTAGTCCTGACTAGCGGGGAGGGTTGGGGAGAGACCCAGTACTTC. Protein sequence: CASSVVLTSGEGWGETQYF. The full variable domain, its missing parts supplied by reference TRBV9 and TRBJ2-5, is DSGVTQTPKHLITATGQRVTLRCSPRSGDLSVYWYQQSLDQGLQFLIQYYNGEERAKGNILERFSAQQFPDLHSELNLSSLELGDSALYFCASSVVLTSGEGWGETQYFGPGTRLLVL.

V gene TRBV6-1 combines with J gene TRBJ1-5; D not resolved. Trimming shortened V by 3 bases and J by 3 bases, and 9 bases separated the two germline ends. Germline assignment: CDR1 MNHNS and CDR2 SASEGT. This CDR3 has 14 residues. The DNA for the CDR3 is TGTGCCAGCAGTGACGAGCCAGTCAATCAGCCCCAGCATTTT. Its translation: CASSDEPVNQPQHF.

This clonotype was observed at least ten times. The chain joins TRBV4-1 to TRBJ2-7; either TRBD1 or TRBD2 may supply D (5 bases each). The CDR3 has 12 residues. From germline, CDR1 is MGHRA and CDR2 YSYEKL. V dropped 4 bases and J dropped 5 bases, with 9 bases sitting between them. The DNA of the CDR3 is TGCGCCAGCAGCCCGAGGGGAGACGAGCAGTACTTC. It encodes CASSPRGDEQYF.

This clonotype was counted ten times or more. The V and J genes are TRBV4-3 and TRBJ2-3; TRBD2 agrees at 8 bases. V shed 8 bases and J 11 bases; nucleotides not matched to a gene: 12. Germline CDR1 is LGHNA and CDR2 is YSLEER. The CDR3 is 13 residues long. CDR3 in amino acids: CASARSSGRQQYF. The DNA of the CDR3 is TGCGCCAGCGCTAGGTCTAGCGGGCGTCAGCAGTATTTT.

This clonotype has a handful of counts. The CDR3 region has the DNA TGCGCCAGCAGCTTGGACCCTAATCAGCCCCAGCATTTT. This codes for CASSLDPNQPQHF. The chain joins TRBV5-1 to TRBJ1-5; D gene uncertain. The germline V gene has CDR1 SGHRS and CDR2 YFSETQ. The CDR3 length is 13 residues. Trimming pared 0 bases from V and 4 bases from J, leaving 5 bases between.

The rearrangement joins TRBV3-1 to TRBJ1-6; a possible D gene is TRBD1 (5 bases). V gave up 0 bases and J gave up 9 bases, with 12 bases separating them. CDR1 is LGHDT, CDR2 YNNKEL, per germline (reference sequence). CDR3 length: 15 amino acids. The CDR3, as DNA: TGTGCCAGCAGCCAAGATCCGGGGCGATCTTCACCCCTCCACTTT. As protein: CASSQDPGRSSPLHF.

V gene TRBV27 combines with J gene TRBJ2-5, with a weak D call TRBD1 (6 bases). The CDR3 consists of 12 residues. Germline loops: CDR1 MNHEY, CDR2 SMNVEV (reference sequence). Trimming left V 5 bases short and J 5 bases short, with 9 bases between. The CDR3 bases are TGTGCCAGCAGTACAGGGTCGGAGACCCAGTACTTC. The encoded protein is CASSTGSETQYF.

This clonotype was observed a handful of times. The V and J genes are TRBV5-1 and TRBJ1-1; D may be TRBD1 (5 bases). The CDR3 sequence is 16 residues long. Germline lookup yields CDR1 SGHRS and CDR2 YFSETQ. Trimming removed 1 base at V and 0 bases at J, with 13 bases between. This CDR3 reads CASSLRQGLMNTEAFF. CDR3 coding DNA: TGCGCCAGCAGCTTGCGGCAGGGCCTTATGAACACTGAAGCTTTCTTT.

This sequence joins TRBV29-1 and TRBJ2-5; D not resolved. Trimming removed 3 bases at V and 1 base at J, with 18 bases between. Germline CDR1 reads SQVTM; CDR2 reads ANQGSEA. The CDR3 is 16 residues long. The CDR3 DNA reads TGCAGCGTTGATTACCTTAGGCTAGACGTCCAAGAGACCCAGTACTTC. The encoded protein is CSVDYLRLDVQETQYF.

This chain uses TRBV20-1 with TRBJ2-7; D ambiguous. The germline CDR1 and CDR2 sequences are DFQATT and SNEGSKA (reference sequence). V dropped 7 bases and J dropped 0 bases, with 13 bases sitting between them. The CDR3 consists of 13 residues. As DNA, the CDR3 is TGCAGTGGATGGTTGATACTCTCCTACGAGCAGTACGTC. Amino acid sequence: CSGWLILSYEQYV.

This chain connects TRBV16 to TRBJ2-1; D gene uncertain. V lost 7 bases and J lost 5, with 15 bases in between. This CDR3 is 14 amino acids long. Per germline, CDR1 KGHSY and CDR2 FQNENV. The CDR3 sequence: CASTLDSLNNEQFF. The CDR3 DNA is TGTGCCAGCACTCTAGATTCGCTCAACAATGAGCAGTTCTTC.